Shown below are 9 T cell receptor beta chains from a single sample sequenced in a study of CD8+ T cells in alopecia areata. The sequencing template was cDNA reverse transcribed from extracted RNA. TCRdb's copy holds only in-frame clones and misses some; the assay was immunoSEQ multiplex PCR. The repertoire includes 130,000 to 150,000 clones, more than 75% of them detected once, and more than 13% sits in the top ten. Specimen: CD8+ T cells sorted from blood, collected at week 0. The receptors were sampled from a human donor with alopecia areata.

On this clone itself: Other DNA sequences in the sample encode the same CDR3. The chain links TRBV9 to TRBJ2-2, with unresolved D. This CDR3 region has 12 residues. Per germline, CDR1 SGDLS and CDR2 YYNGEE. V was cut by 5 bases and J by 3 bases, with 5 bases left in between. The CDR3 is CASSVDTGELFF. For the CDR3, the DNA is TGTGCCAGCAGTGTGGACACCGGGGAGCTGTTTTTT.

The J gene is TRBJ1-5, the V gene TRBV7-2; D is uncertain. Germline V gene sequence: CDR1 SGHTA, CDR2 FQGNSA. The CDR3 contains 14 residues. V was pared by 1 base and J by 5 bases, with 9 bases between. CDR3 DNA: TGTGCCAGCAGCTTAGAGGCGGGGTATCAGCCCCAGCATTTT. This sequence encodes CASSLEAGYQPQHF.

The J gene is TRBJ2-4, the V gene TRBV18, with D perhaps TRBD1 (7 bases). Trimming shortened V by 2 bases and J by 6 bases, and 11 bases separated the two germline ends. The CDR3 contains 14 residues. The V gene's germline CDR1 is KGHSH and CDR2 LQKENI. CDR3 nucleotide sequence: TGTGCCAGCTCACCAAGACAGGGAGGAAACATTCAGTACTTC. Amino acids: CASSPRQGGNIQYF. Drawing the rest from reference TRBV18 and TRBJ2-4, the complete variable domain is NAGVMQNPRHLVRRRGQEARLRCSPMKGHSHVYWYRQLPEEGLKFMVYLQKENIIDESGMPKERFSAEFPKEGPSILRIQQVVRGDSAAYFCASSPRQGGNIQYFGAGTRLSVL.

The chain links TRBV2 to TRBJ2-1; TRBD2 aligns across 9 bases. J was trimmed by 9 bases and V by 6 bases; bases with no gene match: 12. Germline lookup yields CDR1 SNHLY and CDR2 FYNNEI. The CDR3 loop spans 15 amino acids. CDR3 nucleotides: TGTGCCAGCAGACCGGGACTAGCTACGATCGGTGAGCAGTTCTTC. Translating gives CASRPGLATIGEQFF. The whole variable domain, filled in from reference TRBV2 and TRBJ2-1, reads EPEVTQTPSHQVTQMGQEVILRCVPISNHLYFYWYRQILGQKVEFLVSFYNNEISEKSEIFDDQFSVERPDGSNFTLKIRSTKLEDSAMYFCASRPGLATIGEQFFGPGTRLTVL.

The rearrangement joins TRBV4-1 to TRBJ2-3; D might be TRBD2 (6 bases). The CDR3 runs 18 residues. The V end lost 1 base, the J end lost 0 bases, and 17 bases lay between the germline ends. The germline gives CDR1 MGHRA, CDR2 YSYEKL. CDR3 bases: TGCGCCAGCAGCCAAGTGGTAATGGGGGGTGCTAGCACAGATACGCAGTATTTT. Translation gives CASSQVVMGGASTDTQYF.

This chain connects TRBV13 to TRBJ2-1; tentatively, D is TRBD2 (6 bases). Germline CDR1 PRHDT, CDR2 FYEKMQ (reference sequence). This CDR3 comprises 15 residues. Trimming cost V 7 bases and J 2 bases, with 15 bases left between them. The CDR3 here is CASTVSGPTYNEQFF. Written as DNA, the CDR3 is TGTGCCAGCACCGTTAGCGGACCCACCTACAATGAGCAGTTCTTC.

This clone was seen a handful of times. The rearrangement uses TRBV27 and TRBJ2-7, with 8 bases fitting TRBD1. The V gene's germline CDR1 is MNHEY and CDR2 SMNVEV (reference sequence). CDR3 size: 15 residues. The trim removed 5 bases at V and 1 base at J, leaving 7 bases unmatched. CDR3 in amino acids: CASSPRTGSSYEQYF. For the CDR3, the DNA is TGTGCCAGCAGTCCTCGGACAGGGTCATCCTACGAGCAGTACTTC.

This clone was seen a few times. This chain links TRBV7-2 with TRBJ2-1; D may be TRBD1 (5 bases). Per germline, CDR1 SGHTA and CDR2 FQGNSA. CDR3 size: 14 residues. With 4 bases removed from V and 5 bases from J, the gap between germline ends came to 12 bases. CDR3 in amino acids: CASSSWGSHNEQFF. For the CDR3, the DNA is TGTGCCAGCAGCTCCTGGGGCAGTCACAATGAGCAGTTCTTC.

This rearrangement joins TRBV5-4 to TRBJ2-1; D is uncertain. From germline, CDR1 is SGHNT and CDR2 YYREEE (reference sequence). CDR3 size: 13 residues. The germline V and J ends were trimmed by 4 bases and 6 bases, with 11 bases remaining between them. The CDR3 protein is CASSASTGNEQFF. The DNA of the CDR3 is TGTGCCAGCAGCGCTTCGACTGGCAATGAGCAGTTCTTC.